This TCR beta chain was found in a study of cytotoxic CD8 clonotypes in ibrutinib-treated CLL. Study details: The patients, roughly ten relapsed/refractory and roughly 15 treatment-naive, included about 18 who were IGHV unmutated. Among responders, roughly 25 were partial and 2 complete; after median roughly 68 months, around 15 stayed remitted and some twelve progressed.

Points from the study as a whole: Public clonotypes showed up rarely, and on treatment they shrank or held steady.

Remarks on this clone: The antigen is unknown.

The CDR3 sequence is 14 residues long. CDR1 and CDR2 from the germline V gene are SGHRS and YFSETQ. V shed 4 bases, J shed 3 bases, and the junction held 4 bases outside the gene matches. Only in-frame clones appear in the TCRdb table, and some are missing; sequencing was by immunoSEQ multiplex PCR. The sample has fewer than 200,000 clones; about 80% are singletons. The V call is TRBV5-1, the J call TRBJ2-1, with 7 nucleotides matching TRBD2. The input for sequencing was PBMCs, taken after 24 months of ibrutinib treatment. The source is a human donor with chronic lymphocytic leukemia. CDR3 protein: CASSPTSRYNEQFF. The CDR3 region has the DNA TGCGCCAGCAGCCCGACTAGCCGCTACAATGAGCAGTTCTTC.